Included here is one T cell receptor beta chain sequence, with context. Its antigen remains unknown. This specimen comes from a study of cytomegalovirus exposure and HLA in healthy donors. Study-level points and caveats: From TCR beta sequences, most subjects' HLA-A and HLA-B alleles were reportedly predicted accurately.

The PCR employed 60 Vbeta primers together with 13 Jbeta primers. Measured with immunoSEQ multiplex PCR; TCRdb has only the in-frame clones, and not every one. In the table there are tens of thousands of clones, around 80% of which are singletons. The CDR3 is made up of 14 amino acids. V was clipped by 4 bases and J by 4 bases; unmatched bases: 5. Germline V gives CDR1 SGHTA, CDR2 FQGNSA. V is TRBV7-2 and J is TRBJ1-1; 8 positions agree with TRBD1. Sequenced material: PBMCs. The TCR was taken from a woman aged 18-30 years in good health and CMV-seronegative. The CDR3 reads CASSSRQGTTEAFF. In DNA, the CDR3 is TGTGCCAGCAGCTCCAGACAGGGGACCACTGAAGCTTTCTTT.